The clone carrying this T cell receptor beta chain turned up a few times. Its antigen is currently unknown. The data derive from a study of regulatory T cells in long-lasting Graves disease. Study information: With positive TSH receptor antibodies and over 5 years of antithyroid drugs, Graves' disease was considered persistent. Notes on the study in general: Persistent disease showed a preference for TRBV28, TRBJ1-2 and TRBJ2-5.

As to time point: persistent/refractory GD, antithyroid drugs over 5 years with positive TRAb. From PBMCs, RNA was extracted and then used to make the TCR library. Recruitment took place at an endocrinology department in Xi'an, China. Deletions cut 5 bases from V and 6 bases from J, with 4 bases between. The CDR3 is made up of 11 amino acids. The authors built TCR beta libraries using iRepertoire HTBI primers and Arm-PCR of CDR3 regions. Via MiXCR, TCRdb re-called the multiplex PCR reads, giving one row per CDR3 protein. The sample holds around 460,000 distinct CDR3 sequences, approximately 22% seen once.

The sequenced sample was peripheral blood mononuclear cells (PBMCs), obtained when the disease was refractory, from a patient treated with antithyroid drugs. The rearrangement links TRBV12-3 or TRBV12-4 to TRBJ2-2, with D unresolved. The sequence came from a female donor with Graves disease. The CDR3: CASSQPGELFF. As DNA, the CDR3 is TGTGCCAGCAGTCAGCCCGGGGAGCTGTTTTTT.